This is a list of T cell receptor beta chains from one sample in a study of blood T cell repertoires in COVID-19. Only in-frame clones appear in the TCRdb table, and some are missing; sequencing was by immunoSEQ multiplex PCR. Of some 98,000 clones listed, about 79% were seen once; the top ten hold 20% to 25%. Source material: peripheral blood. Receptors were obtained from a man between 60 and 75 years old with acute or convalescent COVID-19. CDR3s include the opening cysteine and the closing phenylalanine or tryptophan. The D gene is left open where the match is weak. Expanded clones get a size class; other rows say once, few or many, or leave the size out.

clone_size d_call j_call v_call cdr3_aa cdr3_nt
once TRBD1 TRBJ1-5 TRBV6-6 CASTQEGARPQHF TGTGCCAGCACCCAAGAGGGGGCAAGGCCCCAGCATTTT
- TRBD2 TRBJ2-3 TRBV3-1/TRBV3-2 CASSQIAGGPDTQYF TGTGCCAGCAGCCAAATAGCGGGGGGGCCCGATACGCAGTATTTT
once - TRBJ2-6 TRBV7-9 CASSTRRTESGANVLTF TGTGCCAGCAGCACCCGCCGTACTGAGTCTGGGGCCAACGTCCTGACTTTC
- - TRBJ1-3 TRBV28 CASSFGGSKGNTIYF TGTGCCAGCAGTTTCGGGGGGTCTAAGGGAAACACCATATATTTT
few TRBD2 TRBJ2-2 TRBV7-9 CASSLRGGDTGELFF TGTGCCAGCAGCTTGCGGGGAGGGGACACCGGGGAGCTGTTTTTT
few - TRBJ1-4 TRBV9 CASSKTATNEKLFF TGTGCCAGCAGTAAGACAGCTACTAATGAAAAACTGTTTTTT
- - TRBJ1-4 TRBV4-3 CASSQTQANEKLFF TGCGCCAGCAGCCAAACACAGGCAAATGAAAAACTGTTTTTT
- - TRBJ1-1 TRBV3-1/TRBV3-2 CASSHPYTEAFF TGTGCCAGCAGCCATCCATACACTGAAGCTTTCTTT
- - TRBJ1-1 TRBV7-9 CASSPTGYTEAFF TGTGCCAGCAGCCCCACGGGTTATACTGAAGCTTTCTTT
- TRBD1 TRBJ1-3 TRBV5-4 CASSIQGAGGNTIYF TGTGCCAGCAGCATACAGGGGGCCGGTGGAAACACCATATATTTT
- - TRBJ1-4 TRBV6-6 CASIRDATNEKLFF TGTGCCAGCATCCGAGATGCAACTAATGAAAAACTGTTTTTT
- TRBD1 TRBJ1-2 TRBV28 CASSLSRQGTYGYTF TGTGCCAGCAGTTTATCGCGACAGGGGACCTATGGCTACACCTTC